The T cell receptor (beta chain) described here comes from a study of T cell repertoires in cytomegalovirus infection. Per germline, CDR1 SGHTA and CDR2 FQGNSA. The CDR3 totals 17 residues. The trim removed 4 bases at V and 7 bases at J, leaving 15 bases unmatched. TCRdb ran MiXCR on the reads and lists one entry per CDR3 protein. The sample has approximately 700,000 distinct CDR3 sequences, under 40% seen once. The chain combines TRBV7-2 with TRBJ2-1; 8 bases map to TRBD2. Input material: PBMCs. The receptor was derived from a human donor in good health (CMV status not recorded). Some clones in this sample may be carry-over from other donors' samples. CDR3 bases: TGTGCCAGCAGCTCCGACGGGAGGGGGGGCAGGGGAAATGAGCAGTTCTTC. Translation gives CASSSDGRGGRGNEQFF.